The 24 T cell receptor beta chains presented below share a single source sample, sequenced in a study of T cells in Graves' hyperthyroidism and ophthalmopathy. RNA transcripts gave rise to amplified TCR beta CDR3 regions. During a first-round RT-PCR of the TCR CDR3, the HTBI primer set was used. From the multiplex PCR reads, TCRdb called clonotypes with MiXCR, one entry per CDR3 protein. The sample carries approximately 410,000 distinct CDR3 sequences, roughly 15% recorded once. What was sequenced was blood. These receptor sequences come from a woman between 18 and 30 years old with Graves' hyperthyroidism.

At least ten counts were recorded for this clonotype. The chain joins TRBV3-1 to TRBJ1-4; D perhaps matches TRBD1 (6 bases). The CDR3 contains 15 residues. CDR1 and CDR2 (germline): LGHDT, YNNKEL (reference sequence). Trimming cost V 1 base and J 6 bases, with 12 bases left between them. The CDR3 protein is CASSQGVGGDEKLFF. The CDR3 DNA sequence: TGTGCCAGCAGCCAAGGTGTAGGGGGGGATGAAAAACTGTTTTTT.

This clonotype came up many times. The V and J genes are TRBV30 and TRBJ2-7; 7 bases are a match to TRBD1. The junction had 4 bases not matched to a gene; V was cut back by 0 bases and J by 2 bases. CDR3 length equals 14 residues. The germline V gene encodes CDR1 GTSNPN and CDR2 SVGIG (reference sequence). The CDR3 bases are TGTGCCTGGAGTGTCCCCGGGACAGCCTACGAGCAGTACTTC. Its translation is CAWSVPGTAYEQYF.

Many counts were recorded for this clonotype. One end of the junction varies from germline; a read error may be responsible. The chain has TRBV12-3 or TRBV12-4 and TRBJ1-2; D is ambiguous. The CDR3 runs 14 residues. The CDR3 nucleotides read TGTGCCAGCAGCTTAGATGGAGGGAATTATGGCTACACCTTC. Translation: CASSLDGGNYGYTF.

This clonotype was detected many times. The J gene is TRBJ1-1, the V gene TRBV7-9; possibly TRBD1 for D (6 bases). V lost 5 bases and J lost 8, with 21 bases in between. Germline V gene data show CDR1 as SEHNR and CDR2 as FQNEAQ (reference sequence). CDR3 size: 15 residues. The CDR3 DNA follows: TGTGCCAGCAGCCTTACACAGGGCCGCAGGTCCGAAGCTTTCTTT. It is translated as CASSLTQGRRSEAFF.

The rearrangement links TRBV28 to TRBJ2-1; TRBD2 aligns across 8 bases. CDR3 length equals 17 residues. Germline V gene lookup returns CDR1 MDHEN and CDR2 SYDVKM. J lost 2 bases, V lost 6 bases, and 12 bases had no gene match. CDR3 sequence reads: CASSQALAGGAYNEQFF. CDR3 DNA: TGTGCCAGCAGCCAAGCACTGGCGGGAGGAGCCTACAATGAGCAGTTCTTC.

The chain links TRBV6-2 or TRBV6-3 to TRBJ2-2; TRBD1 matches at 11 bases. The CDR3 covers 15 residues. Per germline, CDR1 MNHEY and CDR2 SVGEGT. V gave up 7 bases and J gave up 8 bases; unmatched junction bases: 9. The CDR3 here is CASTLDRGLLGELFF. In DNA, the CDR3 is TGTGCCAGCACCTTGGACAGGGGGCTCTTGGGGGAGCTGTTTTTT.

This clonotype was found many times. The CDR3 sequence: CASQEREENIQYF. The CDR3, as DNA: TGTGCCAGCCAGGAGAGGGAGGAAAACATTCAGTACTTC. The chain is built from TRBV6-1 and TRBJ2-4; D might be TRBD2 (6 bases). CDR3 length: 13 amino acids. V lost 8 bases to trimming and J lost 5 bases, with 13 bases between them. Looked up from germline, CDR1 is MNHNS and CDR2 is SASEGT.

This clonotype was observed a handful of times. The genes are TRBV19 and TRBJ2-2; D gene uncertain. The CDR3 spans 14 residues. Germline V lookup: CDR1 LNHDA, CDR2 SQIVND (reference sequence). V was pared by 4 bases and J by 4 bases, with 10 bases between. The CDR3 protein is CASSKEQRTGELFF. In nucleotides, the CDR3 is TGTGCCAGTAGTAAAGAACAGCGCACCGGGGAGCTGTTTTTT.

The chain joins TRBV9 to TRBJ1-3, with D possibly being TRBD1 (6 bases). Germline CDR1 SGDLS, CDR2 YYNGEE. CDR3 length: 15 residues. V lost 2 bases and J lost 0, with 9 bases in between. The CDR3: CASSVRGSSGNTIYF. The DNA for the CDR3 is TGTGCCAGCAGCGTCAGGGGTTCCTCTGGAAACACCATATATTTT.

This clonotype was detected many times. CDR3: CASSEGWVGLAGSPSTDTQYF. CDR3 sequence (DNA): TGTGCCAGCAGTGAAGGGTGGGTTGGACTAGCGGGGAGCCCTAGCACAGATACGCAGTATTTT. The chain couples TRBV2 to TRBJ2-3; 12 nucleotides match TRBD2. Per the germline V gene, CDR1 is SNHLY and CDR2 is FYNNEI. The CDR3 consists of 21 residues. Germline trimming cut 1 base from V and 0 bases from J; bases unmatched to any gene: 14.

This clonotype occurred many times. The chain links TRBV13 to TRBJ1-4; possible D gene TRBD1, 5 bases. V lost 5 bases to trimming and J lost 5 bases, with 12 bases between them. The CDR3 has 14 amino acids. Per germline, CDR1 PRHDT and CDR2 FYEKMQ (reference sequence). For the CDR3, the DNA is TGTGCCAGCAGCCGAGGACACTTGAATGAAAAACTGTTTTTT. Protein: CASSRGHLNEKLFF.

This chain connects TRBV9 to TRBJ2-5; a possible D gene is TRBD2 (6 bases). This CDR3 spans 14 amino acids. Germline V CDR1 and CDR2: SGDLS, YYNGEE. The V end was cut by 4 bases, the J end by 3 bases, with 13 bases between. CDR3 protein: CASSPAGGKETQYF. CDR3 DNA sequence: TGTGCCAGCAGCCCAGCTGGGGGGAAAGAGACCCAGTACTTC. The full variable domain, completed using reference TRBV9 and TRBJ2-5, is DSGVTQTPKHLITATGQRVTLRCSPRSGDLSVYWYQQSLDQGLQFLIQYYNGEERAKGNILERFSAQQFPDLHSELNLSSLELGDSALYFCASSPAGGKETQYFGPGTRLLVL.

The J gene is TRBJ2-1, the V gene TRBV30, with D possibly matching TRBD1 (6 bases). The V end lost 7 bases, the J end lost 7 bases, and 14 bases lay between the germline ends. This CDR3 has 12 residues. CDR1 GTSNPN and CDR2 SVGIG come from the germline V gene (reference sequence). CDR3 sequence reads: CALSRGWNEQFF. The CDR3 DNA sequence: TGTGCCTTATCGAGGGGGTGGAATGAGCAGTTCTTC. Full variable domain (rest looked up from reference TRBV30 and TRBJ2-1): SQTIHQWPATLVQPVGSPLSLECTVEGTSNPNLYWYRQAAGRGLQLLFYSVGIGQISSEVPQNLSASRPQDRQFILSSKKLLLSDSGFYLCALSRGWNEQFFGPGTRLTVL.

V gene TRBV27 combines with J gene TRBJ2-2; D possibly uses TRBD1 or TRBD2 (6 bases each). Trimming shortened V by 2 bases and J by 6 bases, and 13 bases separated the two germline ends. Germline V gives CDR1 MNHEY, CDR2 SMNVEV (reference sequence). The CDR3 is 15 amino acids. In nucleotides, the CDR3 is TGTGCCAGCAGTTTAATCCGGGGGCGCGCCGGGGAGCTGTTTTTT. Its translation: CASSLIRGRAGELFF.

J is TRBJ1-3 and V is TRBV3-1; D possibly corresponds to TRBD1 (5 bases). The germline gives CDR1 LGHDT, CDR2 YNNKEL (reference sequence). Trimming stripped 3 bases from V and 1 base from J, with 10 bases between. The CDR3 runs 15 residues. The CDR3 loop is CASSHRDVSGNTIYF. CDR3 sequence (DNA): TGTGCCAGCAGCCACAGGGACGTATCTGGAAACACCATATATTTT.

This clonotype appeared many times. The CDR3 nucleotides read TGTGCCAGCAGTCCGTTTGATTCACCCCTCCACTTT. This codes for CASSPFDSPLHF. The genes are TRBV27 and TRBJ1-6, with no clear D. The germline gives CDR1 MNHEY, CDR2 SMNVEV (reference sequence). The V end lost 5 bases, the J end lost 8 bases, and 7 bases lay between the germline ends. There are 12 residues in the CDR3.

There are a few counts of this clonotype. The chain combines TRBV14 with TRBJ2-2; D remains unclear. V lost 3 bases and J 4 bases, leaving 6 bases between the germline ends. CDR1 and CDR2 from the germline V gene are SGHDN and FVKESK. The CDR3 has 13 amino acids. CDR3 in amino acids: CASSQFGTGELFF. The CDR3 nucleotides read TGTGCCAGCAGCCAGTTTGGCACCGGGGAGCTGTTTTTT.

This clonotype was detected a few times. The gene calls are TRBV5-5 and TRBJ1-3; D unclear. Germline assignment: CDR1 SGHKS and CDR2 YYEKEE (reference sequence). The V gene lost 4 bases and the J gene lost 7 bases, with 21 bases spanning the gap. The CDR3 runs 16 residues. The CDR3 reads CASSPEAGWEANTIYF. The CDR3 DNA reads as TGTGCCAGCAGCCCAGAGGCGGGCTGGGAAGCCAACACCATATATTTT.

This clonotype was observed many times. The rearrangement links TRBV28 to TRBJ1-4; D remains unclear. There are 14 residues in the CDR3. The V gene lost 6 bases and the J gene lost 7 bases, with 15 bases spanning the gap. CDR1 and CDR2 from the germline V gene are MDHEN and SYDVKM. CDR3 bases: TGTGCCAGCAGCCCCTTGGGTAGCCGTGAAAAACTGTTTTTT. Protein: CASSPLGSREKLFF.

This clonotype was picked up many times. V and J are TRBV28 and TRBJ2-5; 7 positions agree with TRBD2. Germline loops: CDR1 MDHEN, CDR2 SYDVKM. CDR3 length: 15 residues. V gave up 0 bases and J gave up 0 bases; unmatched junction bases: 1. The DNA for the CDR3 is TGTGCCAGCAGTTTATGGGCGGGAGACCAAGAGACCCAGTACTTC. This sequence encodes CASSLWAGDQETQYF.

The V and J genes are TRBV3-1 and TRBJ1-3, with D hard to call. The CDR3 covers 15 residues. V lost 1 base and J 0 bases, leaving 7 bases between the germline ends. The germline V gene has CDR1 LGHDT and CDR2 YNNKEL (reference sequence). The CDR3 reads CASSQGGPSGNTIYF. The CDR3 DNA follows: TGTGCCAGCAGCCAAGGAGGCCCCTCTGGAAACACCATATATTTT. Looking up the rest from reference TRBV3-1 and TRBJ1-3 gives the full variable domain: DTAVSQTPKYLVTQMGNDKSIKCEQNLGHDTMYWYKQDSKKFLKIMFSYNNKELIINETVPNRFSPKSPDKAHLNLHINSLELGDSAVYFCASSQGGPSGNTIYFGEGSWLTVV.

The CDR3 protein is CSCSGTSGRRTGGEQFF. As DNA, the CDR3 is TGCAGTTGTAGCGGGACTAGCGGGAGGCGCACCGGGGGTGAGCAGTTCTTC. The chain combines TRBV20-1 with TRBJ2-1, with 15 bases lining up with TRBD2. The length of the CDR3 is 17 residues. Trimming removed 8 bases from V and 9 bases from J; junction bases left unmatched: 17. Germline V lookup: CDR1 DFQATT, CDR2 SNEGSKA (reference sequence).

In its sample, this clonotype was seen a few times. The chain carries TRBV9 and TRBJ2-2; 13 bases are shared with TRBD2. Trimming removed 3 bases from V and 4 bases from J; junction bases left unmatched: 3. Per the germline V gene, CDR1 is SGDLS and CDR2 is YYNGEE. This CDR3 contains 16 residues. The CDR3 is CASSATSGRGTGELFF. The CDR3, as DNA: TGTGCCAGCAGCGCTACTAGCGGGAGGGGCACCGGGGAGCTGTTTTTT. Drawing the rest from reference TRBV9 and TRBJ2-2, the complete variable domain is DSGVTQTPKHLITATGQRVTLRCSPRSGDLSVYWYQQSLDQGLQFLIQYYNGEERAKGNILERFSAQQFPDLHSELNLSSLELGDSALYFCASSATSGRGTGELFFGEGSRLTVL.

In its sample, this clonotype was seen a few times. At one end, the junction sequence differs from germline, possibly due to a read error. The gene calls are TRBV7-8 and TRBJ2-1, with TRBD2 matching over 10 bases. The germline gives CDR1 SGHVS, CDR2 FQNEAQ. The CDR3 consists of 14 residues. The CDR3 sequence is CASSLPSGSPRFIF. In DNA form, the CDR3 reads TGTGCCAGCAGCTTGCCTAGCGGGAGTCCCCGCTTCATCTTC.